Following are 28 T cell receptor beta chains from one sample sequenced in a study of blood T cell repertoires in COVID-19. Repertoires were generated with immunoSEQ multiplex PCR, while TCRdb's copy carries only in-frame clones and drops some. The top ten hold just under 2% of the sample, which has about 400,000 clones, around nine tenths seen once. Sequencing was carried out using PBMCs or T cells enriched from blood (not recorded which). These receptors all stem from a young woman with acute COVID-19.

This clone was counted between two and nine times. This chain links TRBV21-1 with TRBJ2-7; the table gives TRBD1 as D, unverified against the DNA. TRBV21-1 is annotated as a pseudogene. The CDR3 is 14 amino acids. The CDR3, as DNA: TGTGCCAGCAGCACTCGCCTCAGGGGTGAAGAGCAGTACTTC. Translation: CASSTRLRGEEQYF.

V and J are TRBV6-6 and TRBJ2-7, with TRBD1 identical over 7 bases. The CDR3 contains 13 residues. With 8 bases clipped from V and 6 bases from J, the junction kept 10 bases outside the gene matches. The germline V gene encodes CDR1 MNHNY and CDR2 SVGAGI (reference sequence). The CDR3 here is CASVGDRVGEQYF. DNA for the CDR3: TGTGCCAGCGTCGGAGACAGGGTTGGCGAGCAGTACTTC.

The rearrangement links TRBV24-1 to TRBJ2-1, with 13 bases lining up with TRBD2. CDR3 length equals 16 residues. V dropped 5 bases and J dropped 5; count of bases not matched to a gene: 5. CDR1 and CDR2 from the germline V gene are KGHDR and SFDVKD. CDR3 coding DNA: TGTGCCACCAGTGGGGGACTAGCGGGGAGGGACAATGAGCAGTTCTTC. Its protein product is CATSGGLAGRDNEQFF.

The chain is built from TRBV11-2 and TRBJ2-7; TRBD1 matches at 10 bases. CDR1 and CDR2 from the germline V gene are SGHAT and FQNNGV. The junction had 10 bases not matched to a gene; V was cut back by 7 bases and J by 7 bases. CDR3 size: 14 residues. The CDR3 nucleotides are TGTGCCAGCATCCCAGGACAGGGGGGTCGGGAGCAGTACTTC. It encodes CASIPGQGGREQYF.

This clone was found once. V usage is TRBV10-3 and J usage is TRBJ2-7, with TRBD2 matching over 14 bases. CDR1 is ENHRY, CDR2 SYGVKD, per germline. V was pared by 0 bases and J by 3 bases, with 13 bases of the junction left unmatched. The CDR3 runs 20 residues. The CDR3 loop is CAISESGGTSGGPILYEQYF. Here the CDR3 DNA reads TGTGCCATCAGTGAGTCGGGCGGGACTAGCGGGGGTCCTATACTCTACGAGCAGTACTTC.

This clone was detected only once. J is TRBJ2-7 and V is TRBV5-1; 8 bases agree with TRBD1. This CDR3 is built from 14 residues. Unmatched junction bases numbered 6, after V lost 2 bases and J lost 5 bases. The germline V gene has CDR1 SGHRS and CDR2 YFSETQ. The CDR3 here is CASSFPGGGNEQYF. The CDR3 DNA reads TGCGCCAGCAGCTTCCCAGGGGGCGGGAACGAGCAGTACTTC.

This chain joins TRBV20-1 and TRBJ1-1; perhaps TRBD1 as D (5 bases). The germline CDR1 and CDR2 sequences are DFQATT and SNEGSKA (reference sequence). CDR3 length: 13 residues. V dropped 3 bases and J dropped 1 base, with 9 bases sitting between them. The DNA of the CDR3 is TGCAGTGCTAGTGACAGATGGAACACTGAAGCTTTCTTT. Its protein product is CSASDRWNTEAFF.

This clone came up once. This chain uses TRBV19 with TRBJ2-3; the D is unclear. The CDR3 covers 14 residues. Germline V gene data show CDR1 as LNHDA and CDR2 as SQIVND (reference sequence). V was pared by 5 bases and J by 1 base, with 10 bases between. CDR3 bases: TGTGCCAGTAGTTCCCAACGGGGCACAGATACGCAGTATTTT. Its translation: CASSSQRGTDTQYF.

V is TRBV3-1 (or the pseudogene TRBV3-2) and J is TRBJ1-6; D may be TRBD1 (6 bases). The CDR3 totals 14 residues. CDR1 is LGHDT, CDR2 YNNKEL, per germline (reference sequence). Trimming removed 4 bases at V and 7 bases at J, with 11 bases between. CDR3 coding DNA: TGTGCCAGCAGCCTGGGACAAGAAAATTCACCCCTCCACTTT. It encodes CASSLGQENSPLHF.

The chain links TRBV5-1 to TRBJ1-3; 8 positions agree with TRBD1. With 4 bases clipped from V and 0 bases from J, the junction kept 6 bases outside the gene matches. The CDR3 length is 16 residues. The V gene's germline CDR1 is SGHRS and CDR2 YFSETQ. CDR3 in amino acids: CASSPGQAYSGNTIYF. The CDR3 DNA follows: TGCGCCAGCAGCCCGGGACAGGCATACTCTGGAAACACCATATATTTT.

This clone was counted once. The CDR3 is CASSLTGGNQPQHF. Written as DNA, the CDR3 is TGCGCCAGCAGCCTCACAGGGGGAAATCAGCCCCAGCATTTT. The rearrangement joins TRBV4-3 to TRBJ1-5; 8 nucleotides line up with TRBD1. The CDR3 sequence is 14 residues long. CDR1 and CDR2 from the germline V gene are LGHNA and YSLEER. Unmatched junction bases numbered 3, after V lost 4 bases and J lost 4 bases.

The rearrangement joins TRBV10-3 to TRBJ1-2; D ambiguous. CDR3 size: 11 residues. Per germline, CDR1 ENHRY and CDR2 SYGVKD. The ends were cut back, 10 bases at V and 4 bases at J, with 10 bases in the middle. DNA for the CDR3: TGTGCCAGTGGGAGTGGCTATGGCTACACCTTC. It codes for CASGSGYGYTF.

The V gene is TRBV3-1 (or the pseudogene TRBV3-2), the J gene TRBJ2-5, with D possibly being TRBD1 (5 bases). The CDR3 totals 14 residues. Germline V gives CDR1 LGHDT, CDR2 YNNKEL (reference sequence). V was trimmed by 0 bases and J by 7 bases, leaving 12 bases between them. DNA of the CDR3: TGTGCCAGCAGCCAAGAGGACACGGCCAGGACCCAGTACTTC. This gives the protein CASSQEDTARTQYF.

This clone appeared a single time. The chain employs TRBV6-2 or TRBV6-3 and TRBJ2-2; D unresolved. CDR1 is MNHEY, CDR2 SVGEGT, per germline. The CDR3 has 13 amino acids. V lost 6 bases, J lost 5 bases, and 10 bases lay in between. CDR3 in amino acids: CASSPRWTGELFF. The DNA for the CDR3 is TGTGCCAGCAGCCCCAGGTGGACCGGGGAGCTGTTTTTT.

This rearrangement joins TRBV20-1 to TRBJ2-1, with D hard to call. Trimming took 5 bases from V and 7 from J, leaving 6 bases between them. Germline V CDR1 and CDR2: DFQATT, SNEGSKA (reference sequence). This CDR3 comprises 10 residues. The CDR3 DNA follows: TGCAGTGCTCCCTTGAATGAGCAGTTCTTC. Protein sequence: CSAPLNEQFF.

In its sample, this clone was seen a few times. CDR3 DNA: TGTGCCAGCAGCTTGGCAGGGGTTTCCTCCTACGAGCAGTACTTC. Protein sequence: CASSLAGVSSYEQYF. The chain is built from TRBV5-5 and TRBJ2-7, with D possibly being TRBD1 (6 bases). Germline V gene data show CDR1 as SGHKS and CDR2 as YYEKEE (reference sequence). The CDR3 loop spans 15 amino acids. V was cut by 0 bases and J by 0 bases, with 10 bases left in between.

This chain connects TRBV2 to TRBJ1-3; the match to TRBD1 covers 8 bases. The V segment lost 5 bases and the J segment 1 base; nucleotides outside the gene matches: 4. The V gene's germline CDR1 is SNHLY and CDR2 FYNNEI. The CDR3 has 15 amino acids. The CDR3 loop is CASSSTGVSGNTIYF. The CDR3 nucleotides read TGTGCCAGCAGTTCGACAGGGGTATCTGGAAACACCATATATTTT.

V gene TRBV27 combines with J gene TRBJ1-5; possibly TRBD1 for D (5 bases). V lost 2 bases, J lost 0 bases, and 8 bases lay in between. The V gene's germline CDR1 is MNHEY and CDR2 SMNVEV (reference sequence). This CDR3 is 15 amino acids long. CDR3 residues: CASSLDSYSNQPQHF. CDR3 nucleotides: TGTGCCAGCAGTTTAGACAGTTATAGCAATCAGCCCCAGCATTTT.

The chain joins TRBV18 to TRBJ2-2, with D possibly TRBD2 on 5 matching bases. In germline, CDR1 is KGHSH, CDR2 LQKENI. This CDR3 comprises 16 residues. The V gene lost 3 bases and the J gene lost 0 bases, with 11 bases spanning the gap. CDR3 DNA sequence: TGTGCCAGCTCACCGAACAGCGGCGCGAACACCGGGGAGCTGTTTTTT. It specifies CASSPNSGANTGELFF.

This clone was seen a single time. The gene calls are TRBV2 and TRBJ2-7, with 7 bases lining up with TRBD2. The germline V gene encodes CDR1 SNHLY and CDR2 FYNNEI. The length of the CDR3 is 14 residues. After removal of 2 bases from V and 6 bases from J, the junction contained 7 bases not matched to a gene. CDR3 sequence (DNA): TGTGCCAGCAGTGAACGGCGGGGGAGGTCCGAGCAGTACTTC. Translation: CASSERRGRSEQYF.

Details on this clone: In the same sample, other DNA sequences code for this CDR3. This chain joins TRBV4-2 and TRBJ1-6; D is unclear. CDR1 is LGHNA and CDR2 is YNFKEQ in the germline V gene. The CDR3 has 16 amino acids. Trimming pared 0 bases from V and 0 bases from J, leaving 6 bases between. CDR3 sequence reads: CASSQDRSSYNSPLHF. DNA of the CDR3: TGTGCCAGCAGCCAAGATCGTAGCTCCTATAATTCACCCCTCCACTTT.

The chain links TRBV18 to TRBJ2-7, with TRBD1 matching 7 bases. V was pared by 3 bases and J by 2 bases, with 7 bases of the junction left unmatched. Germline assignment: CDR1 KGHSH and CDR2 LQKENI. This CDR3 region has 15 residues. The CDR3 bases are TGTGCCAGCTCACCTACCGGGACAGCAACCTACGAGCAGTACTTC. As protein: CASSPTGTATYEQYF.

This clone is a singleton in its sample. The V and J genes are TRBV10-1 and TRBJ1-1; D possibly corresponds to TRBD1 (5 bases). The ends were cut back, 7 bases at V and 0 bases at J, with 9 bases in the middle. Germline V CDR1 and CDR2: WNHNN, SYGVQD (reference sequence). This CDR3 has 13 amino acids. The CDR3 nucleotides are TGCGCCAGCACTGGGGCCATGAACACTGAAGCTTTCTTT. Translated: CASTGAMNTEAFF.

V gene TRBV3-1 (or the pseudogene TRBV3-2) combines with J gene TRBJ2-7, with TRBD1 matching over 10 bases. Germline V lookup: CDR1 LGHDT, CDR2 YNNKEL (reference sequence). This CDR3 has 14 amino acids. Trimming at V came to 4 bases and at J to 5 bases, leaving 5 bases not matched to a gene. CDR3 in amino acids: CASSPRDRGDEQYF. In DNA form, the CDR3 reads TGTGCCAGCAGCCCGCGGGACAGGGGAGACGAGCAGTACTTC.

This sequence joins TRBV28 and TRBJ1-2, with 7 nucleotides matching TRBD1. Germline lookup yields CDR1 MDHEN and CDR2 SYDVKM. V shed 6 bases and J 8 bases; nucleotides not matched to a gene: 15. CDR3 length: 15 amino acids. The CDR3 nucleotides read TGTGCCAGCAGGACTAATGACAGGGCACTAGAAGGCTACACCTTC. Protein product: CASRTNDRALEGYTF.

The V and J genes are TRBV6-5 and TRBJ1-4; TRBD1 is a possible D gene (6 bases). The CDR3 sequence is 15 residues long. Germline-derived CDR1 and CDR2 are MNHEY and SVGAGI. Trimming pared 0 bases from V and 6 bases from J, leaving 11 bases between. The CDR3 sequence is CASSYSGTQDEKLFF. The CDR3 region has the DNA TGTGCCAGCAGTTACTCTGGGACACAGGATGAAAAACTGTTTTTT.

The chain links TRBV24-1 to TRBJ2-7; TRBD2 might be the D (5 bases). The germline gives CDR1 KGHDR, CDR2 SFDVKD. The CDR3 consists of 13 residues. V gave up 3 bases and J gave up 5 bases, with 10 bases separating them. The CDR3 region is CATSDGQEDEQYF. CDR3 DNA sequence: TGTGCCACCAGTGATGGTCAGGAGGACGAGCAGTACTTC.

Details on this clone: One end of the junction is discordant with germline, which a read error may explain. The chain employs TRBV10-1 and TRBJ1-2; D remains unclear. The CDR3 has 13 residues. From germline, CDR1 is WNHNN and CDR2 SYGVQD (reference sequence). This CDR3 is CASSISLNYGYTF. CDR3 DNA sequence: TGCGCCAGCAGTATAAGCTTAAACTACGGCTACACCTTC.